This record concerns one T cell receptor beta chain sequence. Its antigen remains unknown. CDR1 is SGHTA and CDR2 is FQGNSA in the germline V gene. The CDR3 sequence is 14 residues long. Trimming left V 2 bases short and J 6 bases short, with 13 bases between. This sample was taken from a study of shared clonotypes between healthy human individuals. The table came from immunoSEQ multiplex PCR; TCRdb's copy has only in-frame clones and leaves some out. The sample yields about 2.4 million clones, approximately 93% seen once. Only Caucasian adults living in Nashville, Tennessee served as donors. Study results and limitations: Larger estimated richness was generally recorded for naive subsets relative to memory subsets.

The sample consisted of naive CD4+ T cells from PBMCs. Subset specified: CD45RA+ positively selected. The TCR comes from a man aged 18 to 30 in good health. Some clones in this sample may be carry-over from other donors' samples. This chain connects TRBV7-2 to TRBJ1-1, with D possibly TRBD1 on 5 matching bases. CDR3 in amino acids: CASSLWGDGPEAFF. CDR3 DNA sequence: TGTGCCAGCAGCTTATGGGGGGACGGACCTGAAGCTTTCTTT.